The clone carrying this T cell receptor beta chain was detected only a few times. In germline, CDR1 is WSHSY, CDR2 SAAADI. Trimming took off 4 bases at V and 3 bases at J, with 10 bases between the two ends. This CDR3 has 13 amino acids. The data stem from a study of spatial heterogeneity in lung cancer. Study-wide background: A unique TCR and UMI combination showed up more than ten times in raw reads, on average.

The time point is: sample taken at primary tumor resection. From tumor, nontumor lung or frozen PBMC, whole RNA was taken unsorted for sequencing. Unique molecular identifiers tagged every individual TCR cDNA molecule. TCRdb independently ran MiXCR on the 5' RACE reads; one entry per CDR3 protein. The profile shows around 92,000 distinct CDR3 sequences, 12% of them singletons. This sample comprised PBMCs, obtained at surgery. This clonotype was obtained from a male donor with early-stage non-small cell lung cancer. The rearrangement joins TRBV10-2 to TRBJ2-7; the D is unclear. The CDR3 is CASSAGVGYEQYF. The CDR3 region has the DNA TGCGCCAGCAGTGCTGGGGTTGGCTACGAGCAGTACTTC.